This T cell receptor (beta chain) was observed in a study of CD8 T cells in Susac syndrome. Study-wide background: Among the Susac syndrome patients who underwent sequencing, about 6 had clinically active disease, while eight of them were in remission. Patients with Susac syndrome were therapy-naive, on corticosteroids, or on intravenous immunoglobulin alone at the time that blood was drawn.

CD8+ and CD4+ T cells taken from blood had their TCR beta sequenced. It was negative isolation that provided the CD8+ and CD4+ T cells, whereas TEMRA cells were enriched by FACS. RNA in amounts of roughly 0.5 to 1 ug was reverse transcribed with random hexamers. TCRdb re-analysed the immunoSEQ multiplex PCR reads in MiXCR, keeping a single row per CDR3 protein. The sample carries about 94,000 distinct CDR3 sequences, just under 95% recorded once. Germline-derived CDR1 and CDR2 are KGHDR and SFDVKD. The CDR3 loop spans 13 amino acids. Trimming took off 4 bases at V and 7 bases at J, with 10 bases between the two ends.

Source material: CD4+ T cells from PBMCs. The chain carries TRBV24-1 and TRBJ2-1; D perhaps matches TRBD1 (6 bases). This sequence was found in a human donor with Susac syndrome. CDR3 loop: CATSEFRGNEQFF. As DNA, the CDR3 is TGTGCCACCAGTGAATTCAGGGGTAATGAGCAGTTCTTC.